The rows below give T cell receptor beta chains drawn from one sample of a study of blood T cell repertoires in COVID-19. This table comes from immunoSEQ multiplex PCR, and its TCRdb copy is limited to in-frame clones, with some not included. In the table there are about 40,000 clones, roughly 84% of which are singletons. The specimen was peripheral blood. Receptors were obtained from a human donor in a cohort sampled during active COVID-19. The CDR3 runs from the conserved cysteine through the conserved F or W. The order of the fields is J gene, clone size, D gene, V gene, CDR3 protein, CDR3 DNA. A D gene is named only where the DNA matches it firmly. A row's size may be missing; if present it is once, few, many or a size class.

j_gene: TRBJ2-1
abundance: -
d_gene: TRBD2
v_gene: TRBV7-9
CDR3aa: CASRDKLAGGLNEQFF
CDR3nt: TGTGCCAGCAGAGATAAACTAGCGGGGGGGCTTAATGAGCAGTTCTTC

j_gene: TRBJ2-3
abundance: -
d_gene: TRBD2
v_gene: TRBV9
CDR3aa: CASSGRGVADTQYF
CDR3nt: TGTGCCAGCAGCGGGCGGGGGGTTGCAGATACGCAGTATTTT

j_gene: TRBJ1-3
abundance: once
d_gene: -
v_gene: TRBV7-3
CDR3aa: CASSPGEGSSGNTIYF
CDR3nt: TGTGCCAGCAGCCCCGGGGAGGGGAGCTCTGGAAACACCATATATTTT

j_gene: TRBJ2-1
abundance: -
d_gene: -
v_gene: TRBV27
CDR3aa: CASSYRGNYNEQFF
CDR3nt: TGTGCCAGCAGTTACCGCGGGAACTACAATGAGCAGTTCTTC

j_gene: TRBJ2-7
abundance: -
d_gene: -
v_gene: TRBV19
CDR3aa: CASSKQGQPYEQYF
CDR3nt: TGTGCCAGTAGTAAACAAGGACAGCCCTACGAGCAGTACTTC

j_gene: TRBJ2-5
abundance: -
d_gene: TRBD2
v_gene: TRBV9
CDR3aa: CASSVLAGAQETQYF
CDR3nt: TGTGCCAGCAGCGTCCTAGCGGGGGCCCAAGAGACCCAGTACTTC

j_gene: TRBJ1-5
abundance: -
d_gene: -
v_gene: TRBV6-5
CDR3aa: CASRQGGVGQPQHF
CDR3nt: TGTGCCAGCAGACAGGGTGGGGTGGGTCAGCCCCAGCATTTT

j_gene: TRBJ1-1
abundance: -
d_gene: TRBD1
v_gene: TRBV7-3
CDR3aa: CASSLKGVAESTGWGTEAFF
CDR3nt: TGTGCCAGCAGCTTAAAGGGGGTAGCGGAATCGACAGGGTGGGGAACTGAAGCTTTCTTT

j_gene: TRBJ1-2
abundance: -
d_gene: TRBD1
v_gene: TRBV20-1
CDR3aa: CFPAGTATF
CDR3nt: TGCTTTCCCGCCGGGACAGCCACCTTC

j_gene: TRBJ1-2
abundance: once
d_gene: -
v_gene: TRBV7-6
CDR3aa: CASSLERGGRGDYGYTF
CDR3nt: TGTGCCAGCAGCTTAGAAAGAGGGGGTCGGGGTGACTATGGCTACACCTTC

j_gene: TRBJ1-2
abundance: -
d_gene: -
v_gene: TRBV27
CDR3aa: CASSFGGFGVGYTF
CDR3nt: TGTGCCAGCAGTTTCGGAGGGTTTGGGGTTGGCTACACCTTC

j_gene: TRBJ2-3
abundance: -
d_gene: -
v_gene: TRBV7-9
CDR3aa: CASSFPTSGTDTQYF
CDR3nt: TGTGCCAGCAGCTTCCCGACTAGTGGCACAGATACGCAGTATTTT

j_gene: TRBJ2-1
abundance: -
d_gene: -
v_gene: TRBV7-9
CDR3aa: CASSLWSRADEQFF
CDR3nt: TGTGCCAGCAGCTTATGGAGCAGGGCCGATGAGCAGTTCTTC

j_gene: TRBJ2-1
abundance: -
d_gene: -
v_gene: TRBV29-1
CDR3aa: CSVEGRASRGEQFF
CDR3nt: TGCAGCGTTGAGGGGCGAGCGAGCCGGGGGGAGCAGTTCTTC

j_gene: TRBJ2-6
abundance: -
d_gene: -
v_gene: TRBV11-2
CDR3aa: CASSLGGLSGANVLTF
CDR3nt: TGTGCCAGCAGCTTAGGCGGGCTCTCTGGGGCCAACGTCCTGACTTTC

j_gene: TRBJ1-1
abundance: few
d_gene: -
v_gene: TRBV7-8
CDR3aa: CASSPSARSKAFF
CDR3nt: TGTGCCAGCAGCCCTAGCGCGAGGTCAAAGGCTTTCTTT

j_gene: TRBJ1-2
abundance: -
d_gene: TRBD1
v_gene: TRBV3-1/TRBV3-2
CDR3aa: CASSQRGQSYGYTF
CDR3nt: TGTGCCAGCAGCCAGCGGGGACAGTCTTATGGCTACACCTTC

j_gene: TRBJ2-1
abundance: -
d_gene: -
v_gene: TRBV7-3
CDR3aa: CASSPSGYLSNEQFF
CDR3nt: TGTGCCAGCAGCCCTTCGGGGTACCTCTCCAATGAGCAGTTCTTC

j_gene: TRBJ1-2
abundance: -
d_gene: -
v_gene: TRBV5-6
CDR3aa: CASSSDNFGNTF
CDR3nt: TGTGCCAGCAGCTCGGACAATTTCGGCAACACCTTC

j_gene: TRBJ1-2
abundance: -
d_gene: -
v_gene: TRBV6-6
CDR3aa: CASTPRGAAGYTF
CDR3nt: TGTGCCAGCACCCCCCGGGGTGCCGCAGGCTACACCTTC

j_gene: TRBJ1-6
abundance: few
d_gene: -
v_gene: TRBV4-2
CDR3aa: CASSQDVTITNSPLHF
CDR3nt: TGTGCCAGCAGCCAAGACGTCACCATCACAAATTCACCCCTCCACTTT

j_gene: TRBJ1-4
abundance: -
d_gene: TRBD1
v_gene: TRBV4-1
CDR3aa: CASSQFTPGQGAPVSEKLFF
CDR3nt: TGCGCCAGCAGCCAATTTACACCGGGACAGGGGGCGCCCGTCAGCGAAAAACTGTTTTTT

j_gene: TRBJ2-1
abundance: -
d_gene: TRBD2
v_gene: TRBV12-5
CDR3aa: CASGSPRLAGESSYNEQFF
CDR3nt: TGTGCTAGTGGTTCCCCCCGACTAGCGGGGGAGAGCTCCTACAATGAGCAGTTCTTC

j_gene: TRBJ1-3
abundance: -
d_gene: -
v_gene: TRBV5-1
CDR3aa: CASSTGLRGTGNTIYF
CDR3nt: TGCGCCAGCAGCACCGGACTGAGGGGGACTGGAAACACCATATATTTT

j_gene: TRBJ1-6
abundance: -
d_gene: -
v_gene: TRBV7-6
CDR3aa: CASSSGASSYNSPLHF
CDR3nt: TGTGCCAGCAGCTCAGGGGCGTCGTCCTATAATTCACCCCTCCACTTT

j_gene: TRBJ1-6
abundance: -
d_gene: TRBD1
v_gene: TRBV3-1/TRBV3-2
CDR3aa: CASSSLGGQNSPLHF
CDR3nt: TGTGCCAGCTCCTCTTTGGGGGGACAGAATTCACCCCTCCACTTT

j_gene: TRBJ2-3
abundance: -
d_gene: -
v_gene: TRBV5-5
CDR3aa: CASSSWPGSSTDTQYF
CDR3nt: TGTGCCAGCAGCTCCTGGCCGGGATCTAGCACAGATACGCAGTATTTT

j_gene: TRBJ1-1
abundance: -
d_gene: -
v_gene: TRBV7-8
CDR3aa: CASTLNTEAFF
CDR3nt: TGTGCCAGCACCTTGAACACTGAAGCTTTCTTT

j_gene: TRBJ2-5
abundance: once
d_gene: TRBD2
v_gene: TRBV20-1
CDR3aa: CSASGLFLKTSGGAGETQYF
CDR3nt: TGCAGTGCTAGTGGCCTTTTTCTGAAGACTAGCGGGGGGGCGGGTGAGACCCAGTACTTC

j_gene: TRBJ1-2
abundance: -
d_gene: TRBD1
v_gene: TRBV4-1
CDR3aa: CASSQATQGAVGGYTF
CDR3nt: TGCGCCAGCAGCCAAGCCACACAGGGGGCGGTGGGTGGCTACACCTTC

j_gene: TRBJ1-4
abundance: -
d_gene: -
v_gene: TRBV5-1
CDR3aa: CASSSGQVATNEKLFF
CDR3nt: TGCGCCAGCAGCTCGGGACAAGTTGCTACTAATGAAAAACTGTTTTTT

j_gene: TRBJ1-5
abundance: -
d_gene: -
v_gene: TRBV12-5
CDR3aa: CASGNSGNQPQHF
CDR3nt: TGTGCTAGTGGTAACTCAGGGAATCAGCCCCAGCATTTT